This T cell receptor (beta chain) was retrieved from a study of OX40 agonist ivuxolimab in advanced cancers. Study-wide background: There were three patients with partial responses, one having hepatocellular carcinoma and two cutaneous melanoma. Findings of the study overall: At doses 0.1 to 3.0 mg/kg, CD4+ and CD8+ clones expanded.

Assay used: immunoSEQ multiplex PCR; TCRdb lists only in-frame clones, some missing. The profile shows 60,000 to 85,000 clones, approximately 93% of them singletons. About this clone itself: No antigen is known for it.

Baseline, cycle 4 day 1, and cycle 7 day 1 were the blood sampling points. Germline loops: CDR1 MGHRA, CDR2 YSYEKL. This CDR3 is 14 amino acids long. V lost 1 base and J 3 bases, leaving 9 bases between the germline ends. The source was CD4+ or CD8+ T cells sorted from blood, collected in a trial of the OX40 agonist ivuxolimab. V is TRBV4-1 and J is TRBJ1-1; D possibly corresponds to TRBD1 (5 bases). The receptor was derived from an adult with an advanced solid tumor such as melanoma, head and neck, liver or kidney cancer. The chain's CDR3 is CASSQVWGYTEAFF. The CDR3 DNA follows: TGCGCCAGCAGCCAAGTGTGGGGGTACACTGAAGCTTTCTTT.